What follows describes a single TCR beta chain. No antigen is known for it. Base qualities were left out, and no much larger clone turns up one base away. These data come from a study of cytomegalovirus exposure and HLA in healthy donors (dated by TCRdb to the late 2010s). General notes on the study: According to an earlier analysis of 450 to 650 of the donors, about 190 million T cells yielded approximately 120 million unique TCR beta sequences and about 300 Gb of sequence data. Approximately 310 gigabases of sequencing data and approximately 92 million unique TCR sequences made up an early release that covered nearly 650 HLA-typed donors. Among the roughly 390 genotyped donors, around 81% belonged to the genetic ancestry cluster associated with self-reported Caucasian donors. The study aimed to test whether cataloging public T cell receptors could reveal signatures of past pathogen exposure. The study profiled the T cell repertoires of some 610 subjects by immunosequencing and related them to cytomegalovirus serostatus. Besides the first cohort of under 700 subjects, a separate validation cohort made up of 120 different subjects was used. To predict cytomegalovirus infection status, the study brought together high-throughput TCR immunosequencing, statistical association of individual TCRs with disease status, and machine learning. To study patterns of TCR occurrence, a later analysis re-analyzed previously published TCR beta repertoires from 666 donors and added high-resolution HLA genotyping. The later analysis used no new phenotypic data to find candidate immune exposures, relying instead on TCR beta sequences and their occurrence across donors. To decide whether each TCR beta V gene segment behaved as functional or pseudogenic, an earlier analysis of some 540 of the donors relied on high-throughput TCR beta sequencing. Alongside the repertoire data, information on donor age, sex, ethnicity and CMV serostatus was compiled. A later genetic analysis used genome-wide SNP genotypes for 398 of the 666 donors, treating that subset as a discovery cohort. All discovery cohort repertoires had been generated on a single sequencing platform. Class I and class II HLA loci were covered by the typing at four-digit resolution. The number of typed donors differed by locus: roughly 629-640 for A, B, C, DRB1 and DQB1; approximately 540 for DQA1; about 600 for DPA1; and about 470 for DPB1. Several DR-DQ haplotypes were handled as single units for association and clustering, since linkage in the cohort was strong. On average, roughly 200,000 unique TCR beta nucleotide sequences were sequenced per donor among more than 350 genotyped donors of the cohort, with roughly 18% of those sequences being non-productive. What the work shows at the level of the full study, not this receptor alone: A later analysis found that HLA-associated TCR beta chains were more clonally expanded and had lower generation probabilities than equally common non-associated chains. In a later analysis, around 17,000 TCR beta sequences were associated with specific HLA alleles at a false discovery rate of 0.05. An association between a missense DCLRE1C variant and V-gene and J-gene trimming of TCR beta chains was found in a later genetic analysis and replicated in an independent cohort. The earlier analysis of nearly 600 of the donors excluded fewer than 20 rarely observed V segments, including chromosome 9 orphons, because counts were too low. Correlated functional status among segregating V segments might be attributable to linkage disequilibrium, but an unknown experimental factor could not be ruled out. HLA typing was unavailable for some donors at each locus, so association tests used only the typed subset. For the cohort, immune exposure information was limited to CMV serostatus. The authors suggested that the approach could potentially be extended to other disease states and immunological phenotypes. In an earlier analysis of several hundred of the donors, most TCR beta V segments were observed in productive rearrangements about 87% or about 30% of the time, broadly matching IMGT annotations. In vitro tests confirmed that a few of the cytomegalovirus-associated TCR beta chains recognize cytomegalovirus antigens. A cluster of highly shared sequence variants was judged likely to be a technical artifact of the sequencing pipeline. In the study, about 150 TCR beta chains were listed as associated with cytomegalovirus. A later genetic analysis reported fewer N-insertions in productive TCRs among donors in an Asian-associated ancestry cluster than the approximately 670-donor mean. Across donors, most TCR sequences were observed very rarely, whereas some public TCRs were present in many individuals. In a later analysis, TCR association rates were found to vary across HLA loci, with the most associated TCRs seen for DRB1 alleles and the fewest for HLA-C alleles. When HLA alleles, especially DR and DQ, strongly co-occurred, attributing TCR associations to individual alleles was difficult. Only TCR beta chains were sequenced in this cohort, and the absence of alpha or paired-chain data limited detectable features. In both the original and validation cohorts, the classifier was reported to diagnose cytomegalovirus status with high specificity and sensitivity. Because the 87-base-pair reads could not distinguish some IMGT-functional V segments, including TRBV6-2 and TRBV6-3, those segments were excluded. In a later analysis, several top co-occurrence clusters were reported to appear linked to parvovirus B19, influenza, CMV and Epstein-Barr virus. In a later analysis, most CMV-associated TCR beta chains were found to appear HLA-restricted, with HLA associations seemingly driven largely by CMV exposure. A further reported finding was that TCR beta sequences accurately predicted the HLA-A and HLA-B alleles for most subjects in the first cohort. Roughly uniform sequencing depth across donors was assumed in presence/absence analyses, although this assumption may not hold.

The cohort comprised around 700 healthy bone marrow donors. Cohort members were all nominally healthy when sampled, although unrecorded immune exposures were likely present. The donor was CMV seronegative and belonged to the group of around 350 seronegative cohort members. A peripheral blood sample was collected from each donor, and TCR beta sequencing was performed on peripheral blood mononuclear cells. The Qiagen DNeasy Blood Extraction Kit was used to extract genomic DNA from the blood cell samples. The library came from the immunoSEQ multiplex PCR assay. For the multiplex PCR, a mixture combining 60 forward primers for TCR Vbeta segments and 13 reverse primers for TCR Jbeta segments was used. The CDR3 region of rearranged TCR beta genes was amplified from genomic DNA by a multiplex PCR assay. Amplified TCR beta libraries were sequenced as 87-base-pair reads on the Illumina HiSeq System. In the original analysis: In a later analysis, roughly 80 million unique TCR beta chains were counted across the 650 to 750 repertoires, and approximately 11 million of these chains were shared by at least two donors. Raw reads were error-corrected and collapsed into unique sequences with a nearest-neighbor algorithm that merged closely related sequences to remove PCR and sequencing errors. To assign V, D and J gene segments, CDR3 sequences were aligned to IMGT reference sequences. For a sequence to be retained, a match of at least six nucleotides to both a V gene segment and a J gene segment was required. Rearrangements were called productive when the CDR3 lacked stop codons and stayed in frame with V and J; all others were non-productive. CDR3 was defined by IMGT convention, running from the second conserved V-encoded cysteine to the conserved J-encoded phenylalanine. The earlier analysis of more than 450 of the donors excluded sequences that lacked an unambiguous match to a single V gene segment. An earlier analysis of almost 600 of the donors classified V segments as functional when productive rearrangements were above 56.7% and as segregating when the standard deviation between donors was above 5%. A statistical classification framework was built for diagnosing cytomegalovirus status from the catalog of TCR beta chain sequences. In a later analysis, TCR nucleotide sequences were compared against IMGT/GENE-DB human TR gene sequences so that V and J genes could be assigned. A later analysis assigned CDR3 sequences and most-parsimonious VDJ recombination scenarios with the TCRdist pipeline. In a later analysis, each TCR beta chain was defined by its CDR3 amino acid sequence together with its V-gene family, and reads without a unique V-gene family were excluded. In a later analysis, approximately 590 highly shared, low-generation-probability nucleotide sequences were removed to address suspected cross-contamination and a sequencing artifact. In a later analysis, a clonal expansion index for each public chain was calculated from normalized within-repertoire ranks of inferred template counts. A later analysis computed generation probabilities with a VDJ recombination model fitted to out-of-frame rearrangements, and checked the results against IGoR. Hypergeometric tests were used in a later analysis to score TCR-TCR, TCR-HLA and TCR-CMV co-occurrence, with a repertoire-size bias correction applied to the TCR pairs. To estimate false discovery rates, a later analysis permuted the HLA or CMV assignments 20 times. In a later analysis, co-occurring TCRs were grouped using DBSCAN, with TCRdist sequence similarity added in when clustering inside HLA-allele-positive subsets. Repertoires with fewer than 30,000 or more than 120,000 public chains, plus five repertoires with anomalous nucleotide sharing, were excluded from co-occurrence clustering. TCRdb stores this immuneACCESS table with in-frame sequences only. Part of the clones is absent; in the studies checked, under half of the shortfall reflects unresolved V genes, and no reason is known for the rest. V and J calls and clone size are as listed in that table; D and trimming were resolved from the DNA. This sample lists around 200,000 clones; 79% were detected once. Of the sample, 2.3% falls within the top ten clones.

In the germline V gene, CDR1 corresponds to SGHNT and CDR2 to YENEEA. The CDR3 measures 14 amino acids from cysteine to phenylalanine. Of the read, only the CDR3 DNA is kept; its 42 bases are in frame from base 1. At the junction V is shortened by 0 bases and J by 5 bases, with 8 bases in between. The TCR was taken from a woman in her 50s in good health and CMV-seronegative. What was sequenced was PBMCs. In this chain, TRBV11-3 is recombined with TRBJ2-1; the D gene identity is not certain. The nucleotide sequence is TGTGCCAGCAGCTTAGATCGGAGCCACAATGAGCAGTTCTTC. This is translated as CASSLDRSHNEQFF.